These 19 T cell receptor beta chains originate from one sample sequenced in a study of T cells in localized non-small cell lung cancer. Method: immunoSEQ multiplex PCR; TCRdb's copy keeps in-frame clones and lacks some. The sample includes 35,000 or so clones, approximately 88% seen only once; the top ten take 2.7%. The sequencing used peripheral blood, collected before any cancer treatment. These receptors came from a woman between 40 and 69 years old with stage I lung adenocarcinoma.

The gene calls are TRBV28 and TRBJ2-7; TRBD1 might be the D (5 bases). Germline CDR1 and CDR2: MDHEN and SYDVKM. V was cut by 2 bases and J by 0 bases, with 26 bases left in between. CDR3 length: 20 residues. As DNA, the CDR3 is TGTGCCAGCAGTTTAATAGTATGGTTGGGCCGCGACAGAAGCTCCTACGAGCAGTACTTC. It encodes CASSLIVWLGRDRSSYEQYF.

The chain carries TRBV7-2 and TRBJ2-7; 7 bases align to TRBD1. V shed 6 bases and J 4 bases; nucleotides not matched to a gene: 0. CDR3 length equals 11 residues. Germline V CDR1 and CDR2: SGHTA, FQGNSA. The DNA for the CDR3 is TGTGCCAGCAGGACAGGGTACGAGCAGTACTTC. It specifies CASRTGYEQYF.

This clone was detected a few times. At one end, the junction sequence differs from germline, possibly due to a read error. The chain is built from TRBV7-7 and TRBJ2-5; 8 positions match TRBD1. From germline, CDR1 is SSHAT and CDR2 FNYEAQ (reference sequence). CDR3 length equals 14 residues. CDR3 DNA: TGTGCTAGCAGCATATCAGGGGGCGAAGAGACCCAGTACTTC. The encoded protein is CASSISGGEETQYF.

The gene calls are TRBV19 and TRBJ2-1; 7 nucleotides align to TRBD2. V shed 5 bases and J 3 bases; nucleotides not matched to a gene: 13. Germline CDR1 LNHDA, CDR2 SQIVND (reference sequence). The CDR3 extends over 17 amino acids. The CDR3 is CASSQVVSSGLYNEQFF. CDR3 nucleotides: TGTGCCAGTAGTCAAGTCGTCTCTAGCGGACTCTACAATGAGCAGTTCTTC.

The J gene is TRBJ1-4, the V gene TRBV28; 8 bases match TRBD1. Germline V gene lookup returns CDR1 MDHEN and CDR2 SYDVKM. CDR3 size: 13 residues. The junction had 4 bases not matched to a gene; V was cut back by 5 bases and J by 8 bases. The CDR3 reads CASSLRTGEKLFF. CDR3 DNA: TGTGCCAGCAGTCTTAGGACAGGGGAAAAACTGTTTTTT.

V and J are TRBV5-1 and TRBJ2-4, with a weak D call TRBD2 (5 bases). Trimming stripped 1 base from V and 6 bases from J, with 14 bases between. Germline CDR1 SGHRS, CDR2 YFSETQ. The CDR3 spans 15 residues. The CDR3 sequence: CASSLNGESINIQYF. The DNA of the CDR3 is TGCGCCAGCAGCTTGAACGGGGAGAGTATAAACATTCAGTACTTC. Looking up the rest from reference TRBV5-1 and TRBJ2-4 gives the full variable domain: KAGVTQTPRYLIKTRGQQVTLSCSPISGHRSVSWYQQTPGQGLQFLFEYFSETQRNKGNFPGRFSGRQFSNSRSEMNVSTLELGDSALYLCASSLNGESINIQYFGAGTRLSVL.

The table lists this clone with a count of one. The chain uses TRBV7-9 and TRBJ1-1; 11 nucleotides match TRBD1. The CDR3 loop spans 14 amino acids. The V gene end was trimmed by 5 bases and the J gene end by 3 bases; junction bases not matched to a gene: 2. CDR1 and CDR2 (germline): SEHNR, FQNEAQ (reference sequence). CDR3 residues: CASSQDRGHTEAFF. The DNA of the CDR3 is TGTGCCAGCAGCCAGGACAGGGGGCACACTGAAGCTTTCTTT.

V and J are TRBV5-4 and TRBJ1-2, with 7 bases identical to TRBD1. The CDR3 is made up of 15 amino acids. Trimming cost V 4 bases and J 1 base; bases outside gene matches: 7. CDR1 is SGHNT and CDR2 is YYREEE in the germline V gene (reference sequence). This CDR3 is CASSQGQQINYGYTF. The DNA for the CDR3 is TGTGCCAGCAGCCAGGGACAGCAAATTAACTATGGCTACACCTTC.

The genes are TRBV19 and TRBJ2-7, with D hard to call. Germline values: CDR1 LNHDA, CDR2 SQIVND (reference sequence). V was pared by 3 bases and J by 2 bases, with 8 bases between. This CDR3 spans 13 amino acids. CDR3 coding DNA: TGTGCCAGTAGTATTGCTGCTGCCTACGAGCAGTACTTC. This sequence encodes CASSIAAAYEQYF.

The V gene is TRBV28, the J gene TRBJ1-2; no clear D. Trimming stripped 2 bases from V and 7 bases from J, with 5 bases between. The CDR3 totals 11 residues. Germline V gene sequence: CDR1 MDHEN, CDR2 SYDVKM. The chain's CDR3 is CASSLEGGYTF. CDR3 nucleotides: TGTGCCAGCAGTTTAGAGGGTGGCTACACCTTC.

The chain is built from TRBV28 and TRBJ2-7; 7 nucleotides align to TRBD2. Germline values: CDR1 MDHEN, CDR2 SYDVKM. Trimming at V came to 5 bases and at J to 4 bases, leaving 11 bases not matched to a gene. CDR3 length: 15 residues. CDR3 sequence: CASSPLAEGSYEQYF. DNA for the CDR3: TGTGCCAGCAGTCCCCTAGCGGAGGGATCTTACGAGCAGTACTTC.

The V gene is TRBV7-6, the J gene TRBJ2-5; no clear D gene. CDR1 and CDR2 from the germline V gene are SGHVS and FNYEAQ. The CDR3 consists of 14 residues. Trimming removed 2 bases from V and 5 bases from J, with 12 bases in between. CDR3 nucleotides: TGTGCCAGCAGCTTACTCCTAGTAGGCGAGACCCAGTACTTC. This encodes CASSLLLVGETQYF. Using reference TRBV7-6 and TRBJ2-5 for the parts outside the CDR3, the full variable domain is GAGVSQSPRYKVTKRGQDVALRCDPISGHVSLYWYRQALGQGPEFLTYFNYEAQQDKSGLPNDRFSAERPEGSISTLTIQRTEQRDSAMYRCASSLLLVGETQYFGPGTRLLVL.

This chain joins TRBV4-1 and TRBJ1-5; the D gene is possibly TRBD1 (6 bases). Germline loops: CDR1 MGHRA, CDR2 YSYEKL. The CDR3 covers 15 residues. Trimming removed 0 bases at V and 7 bases at J, with 13 bases between. The CDR3 spells CASSQEGALRQPQHF. The CDR3 nucleotides read TGCGCCAGCAGCCAAGAGGGGGCCCTCAGGCAGCCCCAGCATTTT.

This sequence joins TRBV7-2 and TRBJ1-2; D ambiguous. This CDR3 comprises 15 residues. V lost 2 bases, J lost 4 bases, and 14 bases lay in between. Germline values: CDR1 SGHTA, CDR2 FQGNSA. CDR3 sequence (DNA): TGTGCCAGCAGCTTATTGGTCGAGAGCTTCTATGGCTACACCTTC. It codes for CASSLLVESFYGYTF.

The chain is built from TRBV5-4 and TRBJ1-6; a possible D gene is TRBD1 (5 bases). Looked up from germline, CDR1 is SGHNT and CDR2 is YYREEE (reference sequence). The CDR3 length is 15 residues. Deletions cut 0 bases from V and 9 bases from J, with 13 bases between. DNA of the CDR3: TGTGCCAGCAGCTTGGCGGGGGTCGAGGGTTCACCCCTCCACTTT. Amino acid sequence: CASSLAGVEGSPLHF.

The chain joins TRBV5-4 to TRBJ2-7, with a possible D match to TRBD2 (6 bases). Trimming took off 1 base at V and 4 bases at J, with 18 bases between the two ends. The CDR3 spans 16 residues. Germline CDR1 and CDR2: SGHNT and YYREEE (reference sequence). The CDR3 here is CASSLLGLQDRYEQYF. In DNA, the CDR3 is TGTGCCAGCAGCTTGTTGGGACTCCAGGACCGGTACGAGCAGTACTTC.

The chain links TRBV6-5 to TRBJ2-5, with TRBD2 matching 8 bases. Germline V lookup: CDR1 MNHEY, CDR2 SVGAGI. V lost 2 bases to trimming and J lost 3 bases; unmatched junction nucleotides: 5. This CDR3 contains 15 residues. The CDR3 bases are TGTGCCAGCAGTTACCGGGGACTAGACGAAGAGACCCAGTACTTC. Protein sequence: CASSYRGLDEETQYF.

The V and J genes are TRBV25-1 and TRBJ1-1; D gene uncertain. The length of the CDR3 is 13 residues. V dropped 5 bases and J dropped 1 base, with 8 bases sitting between them. Germline loops: CDR1 MGHDK, CDR2 SYGVNS. CDR3 protein: CASSLWGNTEAFF. CDR3 nucleotide sequence: TGTGCCAGCAGTCTTTGGGGGAACACTGAAGCTTTCTTT.

V usage is TRBV28 and J usage is TRBJ1-1; D perhaps matches TRBD1 (5 bases). Germline V gene lookup returns CDR1 MDHEN and CDR2 SYDVKM. This CDR3 is 12 amino acids long. The V and J ends lost 5 bases and 4 bases respectively, with 8 bases between them. This chain's CDR3 is CASSAGGTEAFF. The CDR3 DNA is TGTGCCAGCAGTGCGGGGGGCACTGAAGCTTTCTTT.